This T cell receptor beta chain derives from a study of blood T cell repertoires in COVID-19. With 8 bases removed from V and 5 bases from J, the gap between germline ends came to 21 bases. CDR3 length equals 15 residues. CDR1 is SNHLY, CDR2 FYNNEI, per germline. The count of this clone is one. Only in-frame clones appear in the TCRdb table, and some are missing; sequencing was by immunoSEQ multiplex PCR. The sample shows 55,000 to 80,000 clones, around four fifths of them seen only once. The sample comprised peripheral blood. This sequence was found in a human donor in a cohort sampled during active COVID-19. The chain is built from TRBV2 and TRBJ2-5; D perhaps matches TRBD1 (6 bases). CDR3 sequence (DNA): TGTGCCAGCTTAAGGGTCGGGACAAGTCGGGAGACCCAGTACTTC. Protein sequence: CASLRVGTSRETQYF.